This TCR beta chain emerged from a study of vaccination and CD4 T cells after COVID-19. Treatment indicated: approximately 10-day PBMC culture with coronavirus spike peptide pools or control peptides (ViraFEST assay). Regarding this clonotype: What it binds is unknown.

Per germline, CDR1 SEHNR and CDR2 FQNEAQ (reference sequence). V dropped 4 bases and J dropped 1 base, with 15 bases sitting between them. CDR3 size: 16 residues. The Oncomine TCR Beta short-read assay sequenced DNA from cultured CD4+ T cells. It was from cultured CD4+ T cells that genomic DNA was extracted. TCRdb redid the calling of the PCR reads with MiXCR, one entry per CDR3 protein. Of fewer than 15,000 distinct CDR3 sequences listed, roughly 58% are singletons. This chain connects TRBV7-9 to TRBJ2-3, with D maybe TRBD1 (6 bases). This clonotype was obtained from a human donor with COVID-19. The sample was cultured CD4+ T cells from blood, taken after SARS-CoV-2 vaccination. This CDR3 is CASSSTRGFGTDTQYF. For the CDR3, the DNA is TGTGCCAGCAGCTCGACCAGGGGTTTTGGCACAGATACGCAGTATTTT. The full variable domain, with the rest looked up from reference TRBV7-9 and TRBJ2-3, is DTGVSQNPRHKITKRGQNVTFRCDPISEHNRLYWYRQTLGQGPEFLTYFQNEAQLEKSRLLSDRFSAERPKGSFSTLEIQRTEQGDSAMYLCASSSTRGFGTDTQYFGPGTRLTVL.